These T cell receptor beta chains were read from a single sample in a study of neoadjuvant anti-PD-1 for oral cavity cancer. Sequenced by immunoSEQ multiplex PCR; TCRdb stores in-frame clones only, minus some. The sample includes roughly 18,000 clones, approximately 79% seen only once; the top ten take over 2.5%. This sample comprised PBMCs, obtained before nivolumab (anti-PD-1) treatment. The receptor set was obtained from a person aged 35-79 years with oral cavity squamous cell carcinoma. CDR3s include the opening cysteine and the closing phenylalanine or tryptophan. D genes are given only for firm matches. Size is stated for part of the rows, as once, few or many counts, or as a class when the clone is expanded.

V gene	D gene	clone size	J gene	CDR3 DNA	CDR3 protein
TRBV29-1	NA	NA	TRBJ2-1	TGCAGCGGCGAGACCTCCTACAATGAGCAGTTCTTC	CSGETSYNEQFF
TRBV9	NA	NA	TRBJ1-4	TGTGCCAGCAGCGTAGGTGGGGGGCTAAGTGAAAAACTGTTTTTT	CASSVGGGLSEKLFF
TRBV10-3	NA	NA	TRBJ2-5	TGTGCCATCAGTGAGGGCGGGGCGGAAAAGAAGGAGACCCAGTACTTC	CAISEGGAEKKETQYF
TRBV6-6	TRBD2	once	TRBJ2-7	TGTGCCAGCAGCCCGGGGAGCGGGAGACACGAGCAGTACTTC	CASSPGSGRHEQYF
TRBV5-5	NA	NA	TRBJ2-3	TGTGCCAGCAGCCGGACTGGAAACGTGCCTAGCACAGATACGCAGTATTTT	CASSRTGNVPSTDTQYF
TRBV7-9	NA	few	TRBJ1-1	TGTGCCAGCAGCTTAGCTAGGTACGCAATGAACACTGAAGCTTTCTTT	CASSLARYAMNTEAFF
TRBV6-1	TRBD1	NA	TRBJ2-7	TGTGCCAGCAGTGGGGGGACAGGAGTCTACGAGCAGTACTTC	CASSGGTGVYEQYF
TRBV7-2	TRBD1	NA	TRBJ2-2	TGTGCCAGCAGCTATGACAGGGCGAACACCGGGGAGCTGTTTTTT	CASSYDRANTGELFF
TRBV6-1	NA	few	TRBJ2-5	TGTGCCAGCAGTGAGGGGACGGGCCAAGAGACCCAGTACTTC	CASSEGTGQETQYF
TRBV5-4	TRBD1	NA	TRBJ2-1	TGTGCCAGCAGCACGGGACAGATCTACAATGAGCAGTTCTTC	CASSTGQIYNEQFF
TRBV6-6	NA	NA	TRBJ2-1	TGTGCCAGCAGTTCCCGGACTCAAAGCTCCTACAATGAGCAGTTCTTC	CASSSRTQSSYNEQFF
TRBV7-8	NA	NA	TRBJ1-1	TGTGCCAGCAGCTTATCGTCCAGGGCCCCAGGTGAAGCTTTCTTT	CASSLSSRAPGEAFF
TRBV2	NA	few	TRBJ1-1	TGTGCCAGCGGGGGGAACACTGAAGCTTTCTTT	CASGGNTEAFF
TRBV9	NA	NA	TRBJ2-6	TGTGCCAGCAGCTCGCCAGGGCAGGCCACCTCTGGGGCCAACGTCCTGACTTTC	CASSSPGQATSGANVLTF
TRBV7-2	TRBD2	NA	TRBJ2-1	TGTGCCAGCAGCTTCCGTGATAGCGGGAAACTCAATGAGCAGTTCTTC	CASSFRDSGKLNEQFF
TRBV28	NA	NA	TRBJ1-2	TGTGCCAGCAGGCAAACCGGGACTAATCCTGGCTACACCTTC	CASRQTGTNPGYTF